This TCR beta chain was sequenced in a study of siplizumab effects on memory and regulatory T cells. Regarding the study as a whole: For mappable alloreactive CD4+ clones, the mean Treg-derived fraction was roughly 70% with siplizumab and 26.9% in controls.

A note on this clone: Its antigen is still unknown.

Profiling relied on immunoSEQ multiplex PCR, and the TCRdb table lists in-frame clones only, not all of them. Of roughly 100,000 clones listed, more than 85% are singletons. The receptor was isolated from a human donor in good health. Sequenced material: CD4+ T cells sorted from blood.

As DNA, the CDR3 is TGTGCCAGTAGTCCGGACCCCGTGGGGGGGGCCAACGTCCTGACTTTC. This sequence encodes CASSPDPVGGANVLTF. The chain uses TRBV19 and TRBJ2-6; D not certain. Per germline, CDR1 LNHDA and CDR2 SQIVND (reference sequence). V was cut by 5 bases and J by 4 bases, with 15 bases left in between. The CDR3 totals 16 residues.